This T cell receptor (beta chain) was observed in a study of blood T cell repertoires in COVID-19. The wider study: Italy, Spain and the United States were the sources of the convalescent and acute COVID-19 samples.

From germline, CDR1 is MNHNY and CDR2 SVGAGI (reference sequence). This CDR3 region has 13 residues. The V gene lost 0 bases and the J gene lost 3 bases, with 6 bases spanning the gap. Repertoires were generated with immunoSEQ multiplex PCR, while TCRdb's copy carries only in-frame clones and drops some. Here the sample spans tens of thousands of clones, about 90% being singletons. The sample comprised peripheral blood. The genes are TRBV6-6 and TRBJ2-7; no reliable D call. This TCR derives from an older woman with acute or convalescent COVID-19. The CDR3 DNA is TGTGCCAGCAGTTACTCCACAGTCTACGAGCAGTACTTC. This codes for CASSYSTVYEQYF.